In its sample, the clone carrying this T cell receptor beta chain was seen many times. This specimen belongs to a study of T cells after yellow fever vaccination. Trimming cost V 7 bases and J 8 bases, with 14 bases left between them. Per germline, CDR1 SNHLY and CDR2 FYNNEI. There are 12 residues in the CDR3. TCRdb analysed the 5' RACE reads with MiXCR anew, one entry per CDR3 protein. The data hold some 300,000 distinct CDR3 sequences, with approximately 11% observed a single time. The sequences come from CD4+ T cells sorted from PBMCs, collected 45 days after the yellow fever booster vaccination. The V and J genes are TRBV2 and TRBJ1-2; perhaps TRBD1 as D (6 bases). The TCR sequence derives from a young man who received the YFV17D yellow fever vaccine. This CDR3 reads CASTSTGQGYTF. CDR3 DNA sequence: TGTGCCAGCACATCGACGGGACAAGGCTACACCTTC.